The 25 T cell receptor beta chains presented below share a single source sample, sequenced in a study of cytomegalovirus exposure and HLA in healthy donors. The repertoire was sequenced with immunoSEQ multiplex PCR; TCRdb's copy has only in-frame clones and lacks some. The sample lists tens of thousands of clones; approximately 94% were seen once. Material: PBMCs. The receptors stem from a woman aged 18-29 years in good health and CMV-seronegative.

The chain couples TRBV28 to TRBJ1-2; weak D call: TRBD1 (6 bases). V was shortened by 8 bases and J by 5 bases, with 24 bases between the two germline ends. The CDR3 spans 16 residues. Germline V gene sequence: CDR1 MDHEN, CDR2 SYDVKM. The CDR3 here is CASEFFRGGSRYGYTF. The DNA for the CDR3 is TGTGCCAGCGAGTTCTTTCGCGGGGGCTCACGATATGGCTACACCTTC.

This rearrangement joins TRBV19 to TRBJ2-3; no definite D call. Trimming shortened V by 1 base and J by 5 bases, and 16 bases separated the two germline ends. The CDR3 sequence is 16 residues long. Germline V gene lookup returns CDR1 LNHDA and CDR2 SQIVND (reference sequence). CDR3 nucleotide sequence: TGTGCCAGTAGTATAGGGTACGGAATAGAGGTAGATACGCAGTATTTT. It translates to CASSIGYGIEVDTQYF.

The V gene is TRBV18, the J gene TRBJ1-3, with a possible D match to TRBD1 (6 bases). Trimming shortened V by 2 bases and J by 4 bases, and 15 bases separated the two germline ends. The CDR3 totals 16 residues. CDR1 is KGHSH and CDR2 is LQKENI in the germline V gene. The CDR3 loop reads CASSPTRDTRGNTIYF. The CDR3 bases are TGTGCCAGCTCACCAACGAGGGACACTAGGGGAAACACCATATATTTT.

The chain joins TRBV19 to TRBJ1-5, with D possibly matching TRBD1 (5 bases). CDR1 and CDR2 (germline): LNHDA, SQIVND (reference sequence). The V end lost 7 bases, the J end lost 0 bases, and 13 bases lay between the germline ends. The CDR3 is made up of 15 amino acids. CDR3 in amino acids: CASTLGADSNQPQHF. In nucleotides, the CDR3 is TGTGCCAGTACACTTGGGGCAGATAGCAATCAGCCCCAGCATTTT. Supplemented by reference TRBV19 and TRBJ1-5, the full variable domain reads DGGITQSPKYLFRKEGQNVTLSCEQNLNHDAMYWYRQDPGQGLRLIYYSQIVNDFQKGDIAEGYSVSREKKESFPLTVTSAQKNPTAFYLCASTLGADSNQPQHFGDGTRLSIL.

The chain is built from TRBV18 and TRBJ2-1; TRBD2 matches at 10 bases. Trimming removed 4 bases from V and 3 bases from J; junction bases left unmatched: 9. CDR1 and CDR2 (germline): KGHSH, LQKENI. The CDR3 runs to 17 residues. The CDR3 DNA sequence: TGTGCCAGCTCACTAAACCGGGTAGCGGGGGGCTACAATGAGCAGTTCTTC. This encodes CASSLNRVAGGYNEQFF.

The chain has TRBV28 and TRBJ2-7; D is unclear. Between the trimmed V and J ends, which lost 5 bases and 1 base, there was a span of 15 bases. The germline V gene encodes CDR1 MDHEN and CDR2 SYDVKM. This CDR3 region has 15 residues. This CDR3 reads CASSPPRKSSYEQYF. CDR3 DNA sequence: TGTGCCAGCAGTCCCCCGCGGAAATCGTCCTACGAGCAGTACTTC.

This sequence joins TRBV28 and TRBJ2-1, with 7 positions matching TRBD1. Per the germline V gene, CDR1 is MDHEN and CDR2 is SYDVKM. V shed 5 bases, J shed 3 bases, and the junction held 4 bases outside the gene matches. The CDR3 contains 14 residues. The CDR3 DNA is TGTGCCAGCAGTCACGGGACAGACTACAATGAGCAGTTCTTC. Translating gives CASSHGTDYNEQFF.

The chain has TRBV29-1 and TRBJ2-7; 8 bases are shared with TRBD2. Germline CDR1 reads SQVTM; CDR2 reads ANQGSEA. V trimming: 4 bases; J trimming: 2 bases; junction bases outside the gene matches: 4. There are 13 residues in the CDR3. This CDR3 is CSVAGGATYEQYF. The CDR3 coding sequence is TGCAGCGTTGCGGGAGGGGCCACCTACGAGCAGTACTTC.

V is TRBV7-9 and J is TRBJ2-5; 11 nucleotides agree with TRBD2. The CDR3 is 18 amino acids. Germline CDR1 reads SEHNR; CDR2 reads FQNEAQ (reference sequence). The ends lost 1 base at V and 5 bases at J; junction bases unmatched: 12. CDR3 protein: CASSLGLAGRPNGETQYF. CDR3 DNA: TGTGCCAGCAGCTTAGGACTAGCGGGGCGTCCAAACGGGGAGACCCAGTACTTC.

This clone appeared a single time. The chain carries TRBV20-1 and TRBJ2-7, with D uncertain. The V gene's germline CDR1 is DFQATT and CDR2 SNEGSKA (reference sequence). V lost 6 bases and J 3 bases, leaving 9 bases between the germline ends. CDR3 length: 11 residues. This chain's CDR3 is CSANSRYEQYF. CDR3 DNA: TGCAGTGCCAATAGCCGCTACGAGCAGTACTTC.

The CDR3 coding sequence is TGTGCCAGCAGCTTGGGGTCAGGGGTCTATGGCTACACCTTC. Encoded protein: CASSLGSGVYGYTF. The chain recombines TRBV7-9 with TRBJ1-2; D perhaps matches TRBD1 (6 bases). Trimming removed 3 bases from V and 4 bases from J, with 12 bases in between. The CDR3 is made up of 14 amino acids. Germline V CDR1 and CDR2: SEHNR, FQNEAQ (reference sequence). Looking up the rest from reference TRBV7-9 and TRBJ1-2 gives the full variable domain: DTGVSQNPRHKITKRGQNVTFRCDPISEHNRLYWYRQTLGQGPEFLTYFQNEAQLEKSRLLSDRFSAERPKGSFSTLEIQRTEQGDSAMYLCASSLGSGVYGYTFGSGTRLTVV.

This rearrangement joins TRBV2 to TRBJ2-7, with 7 bases matching TRBD2. CDR3 length: 14 residues. With V trimmed by 5 bases and J by 3 bases, 7 bases remained unmatched. Germline CDR1 reads SNHLY; CDR2 reads FYNNEI. CDR3 nucleotide sequence: TGTGCCAGCAGTACCGGGACTACCCACTACGAGCAGTACTTC. Translating gives CASSTGTTHYEQYF.

This clone was detected once. V is TRBV5-6 and J is TRBJ1-2, with D possibly TRBD1 on 6 matching bases. Trimming took 3 bases from V and 9 from J, leaving 24 bases between them. The CDR3 has 16 amino acids. Germline CDR1 is SGHDT and CDR2 is YYEEEE. In DNA, the CDR3 is TGTGCCAGCAGCTATGTACCGGGACAAGGTGGTTTTAGCTACACCTTC. Its protein product is CASSYVPGQGGFSYTF.

This sequence joins TRBV5-5 and TRBJ2-7; D possibly corresponds to TRBD1 (6 bases). The CDR3 is 17 residues long. V gave up 4 bases and J gave up 7 bases, with 27 bases separating them. CDR1 is SGHKS and CDR2 is YYEKEE in the germline V gene (reference sequence). CDR3 DNA: TGTGCCAGCAGCCTTAATCCGAGGACAGTAGGCCTGGGAGAGCAGTACTTC. Protein: CASSLNPRTVGLGEQYF.

This clone was seen just once. The chain carries TRBV28 and TRBJ2-1, with 7 positions matching TRBD2. There are 12 residues in the CDR3. In germline, CDR1 is MDHEN, CDR2 SYDVKM. V was clipped by 8 bases and J by 9 bases; unmatched bases: 7. The CDR3 reads CASAPGEGEQFF. The CDR3 nucleotides are TGTGCCAGCGCCCCCGGGGAGGGTGAGCAGTTCTTC.

The V call is TRBV27, the J call TRBJ2-5; 8 bases are a match to TRBD2. CDR1 MNHEY and CDR2 SMNVEV come from the germline V gene (reference sequence). J gave up 7 bases and V 5 bases, and 15 bases lay outside the gene matches. CDR3 length: 16 amino acids. The CDR3, as DNA: TGTGCCAGCAGTCCAGGAACTAGCGGAGCTCTTACGACCCAGTACTTC. Translation gives CASSPGTSGALTTQYF.

This clone is a singleton in its sample. This chain connects TRBV9 to TRBJ2-7; D is possibly TRBD2 (6 bases). The germline V gene has CDR1 SGDLS and CDR2 YYNGEE. This CDR3 comprises 13 residues. Trimming stripped 0 bases from V and 6 bases from J, with 10 bases between. DNA of the CDR3: TGTGCCAGCAGCGTAGGGGACTCCCCCGAGCAGTACTTC. The encoded protein is CASSVGDSPEQYF. Drawing the rest from reference TRBV9 and TRBJ2-7, the complete variable domain is DSGVTQTPKHLITATGQRVTLRCSPRSGDLSVYWYQQSLDQGLQFLIQYYNGEERAKGNILERFSAQQFPDLHSELNLSSLELGDSALYFCASSVGDSPEQYFGPGTRLTVT.

The rearrangement uses TRBV28 and TRBJ2-7, with D tentatively TRBD1 (5 bases). CDR1 is MDHEN and CDR2 is SYDVKM in the germline V gene. The CDR3 consists of 11 residues. Trimming shortened V by 6 bases and J by 3 bases, and 6 bases separated the two germline ends. The DNA of the CDR3 is TGTGCCAGCAGCCAGGGCTACGAGCAGTACTTC. This translates into CASSQGYEQYF.

The chain employs TRBV7-9 and TRBJ1-3; 9 nucleotides agree with TRBD1. Germline CDR1 is SEHNR and CDR2 is FQNEAQ (reference sequence). This CDR3 is 14 amino acids long. With 5 bases clipped from V and 2 bases from J, the junction kept 1 base outside the gene matches. Here the CDR3 DNA reads TGTGCCAGCAGCCGACAGGGGGCTGGAAACACCATATATTTT. This encodes CASSRQGAGNTIYF. Full variable domain (rest looked up from reference TRBV7-9 and TRBJ1-3): DTGVSQNPRHKITKRGQNVTFRCDPISEHNRLYWYRQTLGQGPEFLTYFQNEAQLEKSRLLSDRFSAERPKGSFSTLEIQRTEQGDSAMYLCASSRQGAGNTIYFGEGSWLTVV.

The chain employs TRBV7-9 and TRBJ1-1; no definite D call. V lost 4 bases and J lost 2, with 11 bases in between. There are 14 residues in the CDR3. The germline V gene encodes CDR1 SEHNR and CDR2 FQNEAQ (reference sequence). CDR3 sequence (DNA): TGTGCCAGCAGCTCAGTGGGGAGAAACACTGAAGCTTTCTTT. It is translated as CASSSVGRNTEAFF.

A note on this clone: The junction differs from germline at one of its ends, possibly a read error. The chain is built from TRBV7-8 and TRBJ2-3; TRBD1 is a possible D gene (5 bases). The CDR3 consists of 14 residues. Per germline, CDR1 SGHVS and CDR2 FQNEAQ. CDR3 sequence reads: CASSLRRSTATQYF. The CDR3 region has the DNA TGTGCCAGCAGCTTGAGACGATCGACAGCTACGCAGTATTTT.

V and J are TRBV9 and TRBJ2-5; D gene unclear. Germline assignment: CDR1 SGDLS and CDR2 YYNGEE. CDR3 length equals 13 residues. Trimming removed 7 bases at V and 5 bases at J, with 15 bases between. CDR3 sequence: CASGRRGGETQYF. In DNA, the CDR3 is TGTGCCAGCGGCCGTCGAGGTGGTGAGACCCAGTACTTC.

The chain carries TRBV28 and TRBJ2-7; 7 positions agree with TRBD2. CDR1 is MDHEN and CDR2 is SYDVKM in the germline V gene. CDR3 size: 14 residues. V gave up 6 bases and J gave up 2 bases; unmatched junction bases: 7. CDR3 DNA: TGTGCCAGCAGAGCGGGGAGAGGGGCCTACGAGCAGTACTTC. Protein: CASRAGRGAYEQYF.

The DNA for the CDR3 is TGTGCCAGCAGTGGGTACAGGGCCCTCATGAACACTGAAGCTTTCTTT. Amino acid sequence: CASSGYRALMNTEAFF. The chain uses TRBV2 and TRBJ1-1; D may be TRBD1 (6 bases). V was cut by 4 bases and J by 0 bases, with 15 bases left in between. The germline V gene has CDR1 SNHLY and CDR2 FYNNEI. The CDR3 has 16 residues. Full variable domain (remainder filled in from reference TRBV2 and TRBJ1-1): EPEVTQTPSHQVTQMGQEVILRCVPISNHLYFYWYRQILGQKVEFLVSFYNNEISEKSEIFDDQFSVERPDGSNFTLKIRSTKLEDSAMYFCASSGYRALMNTEAFFGQGTRLTVV.

This clone was seen only once. V is TRBV11-1 and J is TRBJ2-5; D unclear. Per germline, CDR1 SGHAT and CDR2 FQDESV (reference sequence). V gave up 1 base and J gave up 3 bases, with 6 bases separating them. The CDR3 has 13 amino acids. CDR3 nucleotides: TGTGCCAGCAGCTTAGTATCTAAAGAGACCCAGTACTTC. It specifies CASSLVSKETQYF.